The 10 T cell receptor beta chains presented below share a single source sample, sequenced in a study of T cells in localized non-small cell lung cancer. Sequenced by immunoSEQ multiplex PCR; TCRdb stores in-frame clones only, minus some. The sample shows about 75,000 clones, 80% of them seen only once. Sequencing used peripheral blood, obtained before any cancer treatment. Receptors were obtained from an older female donor with stage I lung adenocarcinoma.

Written as DNA, the CDR3 is TGTGCCAGCAGTTGGGACAGGGGTACTCAGCCCCAGCATTTT. This translates into CASSWDRGTQPQHF. V usage is TRBV6-4 and J usage is TRBJ1-5; 10 nucleotides match TRBD1. The CDR3 spans 14 residues. CDR1 is MRHNA and CDR2 is SNTAGT in the germline V gene. The V gene end was trimmed by 5 bases and the J gene end by 6 bases; junction bases not matched to a gene: 4.

The chain joins TRBV9 to TRBJ1-1, with D hard to call. CDR3 length equals 16 residues. Germline V gene data show CDR1 as SGDLS and CDR2 as YYNGEE. Trimming shortened V by 3 bases and J by 5 bases, and 20 bases separated the two germline ends. The CDR3 loop is CASSARLKGVETEAFF. In DNA, the CDR3 is TGTGCCAGCAGCGCCCGGCTCAAGGGCGTAGAGACTGAAGCTTTCTTT.

This clone was detected only once. V is TRBV27 and J is TRBJ1-3; 8 bases line up with TRBD1. CDR1 and CDR2 from the germline V gene are MNHEY and SMNVEV (reference sequence). The CDR3 consists of 17 residues. The V segment lost 3 bases and the J segment 6 bases; nucleotides outside the gene matches: 13. The CDR3 region is CASSLSPGTGMLNTIYF. As DNA, the CDR3 is TGTGCCAGCAGTTTGTCCCCCGGGACAGGAATGTTAAACACCATATATTTT.

This clone was observed once. The CDR3: CASRWPYRSGLAAPTETDTQYF. The CDR3 nucleotides read TGTGCCAGCCGGTGGCCTTATCGGTCTGGACTAGCGGCTCCAACAGAGACAGATACGCAGTATTTT. The chain has TRBV2 and TRBJ2-3, with TRBD2 identical over 10 bases. With 8 bases clipped from V and 3 bases from J, the junction kept 29 bases outside the gene matches. The germline CDR1 and CDR2 sequences are SNHLY and FYNNEI. The CDR3 length is 22 residues.

This chain connects TRBV7-2 to TRBJ1-3, with D possibly TRBD1 on 6 matching bases. From germline, CDR1 is SGHTA and CDR2 FQGNSA. This CDR3 is 15 amino acids long. V gave up 5 bases and J gave up 2 bases, with 13 bases separating them. Written as DNA, the CDR3 is TGTGCCAGCAGCCCCGGAGGGGGGGCTGGAAACACCATATATTTT. Protein product: CASSPGGGAGNTIYF.

This sequence joins TRBV28 and TRBJ2-7; 7 bases line up with TRBD2. CDR1 and CDR2 from the germline V gene are MDHEN and SYDVKM. The CDR3 consists of 12 residues. J lost 12 bases, V lost 5 bases, and 10 bases had no gene match. The CDR3 nucleotides read TGTGCCAGCAGTCCAGGACTAGGCGATCGGTACTTC. As protein: CASSPGLGDRYF.

This chain uses TRBV2 with TRBJ2-5, with D possibly matching TRBD2 (5 bases). Trimming took off 4 bases at V and 5 bases at J, with 14 bases between the two ends. Germline-derived CDR1 and CDR2 are SNHLY and FYNNEI. The CDR3 extends over 14 amino acids. CDR3 coding DNA: TGTGCCAGCAGTGTAGCTCTCCCGGGGGAGACCCAGTACTTC. Translation gives CASSVALPGETQYF.

This clone was recorded only once. The CDR3 spells CASSDNRASSSYNSPLHF. The CDR3 nucleotides read TGTGCCAGCAGCGACAACAGGGCGAGCAGCTCCTATAATTCACCCCTCCACTTT. The J gene is TRBJ1-6, the V gene TRBV9, with D possibly matching TRBD1 (6 bases). CDR3 length: 18 amino acids. Trimming took off 3 bases at V and 0 bases at J, with 16 bases between the two ends. CDR1 SGDLS and CDR2 YYNGEE come from the germline V gene. Full variable domain (remainder filled in from reference TRBV9 and TRBJ1-6): DSGVTQTPKHLITATGQRVTLRCSPRSGDLSVYWYQQSLDQGLQFLIQYYNGEERAKGNILERFSAQQFPDLHSELNLSSLELGDSALYFCASSDNRASSSYNSPLHFGNGTRLTVT.

This chain uses TRBV7-2 with TRBJ2-3; 15 nucleotides line up with TRBD2. V dropped 4 bases and J dropped 4; count of bases not matched to a gene: 3. CDR3 length: 16 residues. Germline V lookup: CDR1 SGHTA, CDR2 FQGNSA. In nucleotides, the CDR3 is TGTGCCAGCAGCTCAGGACTAGCGGGAGGGCCAGATACGCAGTATTTT. Translating it yields CASSSGLAGGPDTQYF.

The rearrangement joins TRBV5-1 to TRBJ2-1; 9 bases fit TRBD2. The ends lost 4 bases at V and 6 bases at J; junction bases unmatched: 14. Looked up from germline, CDR1 is SGHRS and CDR2 is YFSETQ. The CDR3 sequence is 17 residues long. This chain's CDR3 is CASSPGIFLAGSNEQFF. In DNA form, the CDR3 reads TGCGCCAGCAGCCCGGGTATATTTCTAGCGGGGTCCAATGAGCAGTTCTTC.